This entry lists 2 T cell receptor beta chains sequenced from one sample in a study of shared T cell receptors in the human thymus. TCRdb's copy holds only in-frame clones and misses some; the assay was immunoSEQ multiplex PCR. The repertoire includes 500,000 to 850,000 clones, around 87% of them detected once, and approximately 0.0097% sits in the top ten. This sample was shared with a second study, whose subject was human thymus T cells.

The sequencing input was thymocytes. These receptors were obtained from a boy in the first two years of life with a congenital heart defect.

The rearrangement joins TRBV20-1 to TRBJ2-7; weak D call: TRBD1 (6 bases). Trimming left V 4 bases short and J 2 bases short, with 6 bases between. CDR3 length equals 11 residues. The germline V gene encodes CDR1 DFQATT and CDR2 SNEGSKA (reference sequence). The CDR3: CSAKGAYEQYF. Written as DNA, the CDR3 is TGCAGTGCTAAGGGGGCCTACGAGCAGTACTTC.

V is TRBV27 and J is TRBJ2-1; D unclear. Germline V gene sequence: CDR1 MNHEY, CDR2 SMNVEV (reference sequence). Trimming took off 4 bases at V and 7 bases at J, with 2 bases between the two ends. This CDR3 region has 10 residues. The CDR3 spells CASSSNEQFF. The CDR3 DNA reads TGTGCCAGCAGTTCGAATGAGCAGTTCTTC.